Many counts were recorded for the clone carrying this T cell receptor (beta chain). The antigen is undetermined. The data belong to a study of T cell repertoires in cytomegalovirus infection. Study in general: Epitope selection comprised recently identified HLA-C-restricted CMV epitopes and well-studied HLA-B-restricted CMV epitopes. Public TCR beta signatures were indicative of both CMV infection and a matching HLA type. Whole-study results and caveats: The ex vivo response was dominated by HLA-C-restricted CMV-specific TCR beta clonotypes.

TCRdb itself ran the reads through MiXCR, one entry per CDR3 protein. The sample includes around 69,000 distinct CDR3 sequences, 25% to 30% of them seen just once. The source of this sequence is a human donor in good health (CMV status not recorded). Some clones in this sample may be carry-over from other donors' samples. The sequenced sample was CD8+ T cells from cultured PBMCs, obtained from culture after CMV antigen stimulation.

CDR3 nucleotides: TGCGCCAGCAGCCAAGCTGGGGACAACTCTGGAAACACCATATATTTT. It translates to CASSQAGDNSGNTIYF. This chain uses TRBV4-3 with TRBJ1-3, with D possibly being TRBD1 (6 bases). This CDR3 is built from 16 residues. The V gene's germline CDR1 is LGHNA and CDR2 YSLEER. V was trimmed by 1 base and J by 0 bases, leaving 10 bases between them.